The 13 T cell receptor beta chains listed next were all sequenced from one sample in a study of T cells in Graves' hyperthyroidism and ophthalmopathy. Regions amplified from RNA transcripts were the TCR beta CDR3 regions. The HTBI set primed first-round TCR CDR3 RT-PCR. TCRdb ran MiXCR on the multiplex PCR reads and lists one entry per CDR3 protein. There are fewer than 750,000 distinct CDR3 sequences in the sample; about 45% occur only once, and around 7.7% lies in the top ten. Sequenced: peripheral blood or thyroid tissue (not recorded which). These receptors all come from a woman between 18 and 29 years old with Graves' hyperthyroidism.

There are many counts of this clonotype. The CDR3 loop reads CASSAQGNTGELFF. The CDR3 DNA sequence: TGTGCCAGCAGTGCTCAGGGGAACACCGGGGAGCTGTTTTTT. This rearrangement joins TRBV2 to TRBJ2-2; a weak D match, TRBD1 (5 bases). This CDR3 spans 14 amino acids. From germline, CDR1 is SNHLY and CDR2 FYNNEI. V was pared by 4 bases and J by 1 base, with 7 bases between. Combining the CDR3 with reference TRBV2 and TRBJ2-2 gives the whole variable domain EPEVTQTPSHQVTQMGQEVILRCVPISNHLYFYWYRQILGQKVEFLVSFYNNEISEKSEIFDDQFSVERPDGSNFTLKIRSTKLEDSAMYFCASSAQGNTGELFFGEGSRLTVL.

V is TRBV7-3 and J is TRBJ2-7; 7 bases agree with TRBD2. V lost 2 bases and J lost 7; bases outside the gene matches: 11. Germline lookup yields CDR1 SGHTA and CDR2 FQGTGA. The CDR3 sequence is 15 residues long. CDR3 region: CASSLFGGSNNEQYF. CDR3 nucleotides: TGTGCCAGCAGCTTATTTGGCGGGAGTAACAATGAGCAGTACTTC. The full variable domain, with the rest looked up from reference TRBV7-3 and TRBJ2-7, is GAGVSQTPSNKVTEKGKYVELRCDPISGHTALYWYRQSLGQGPEFLIYFQGTGAADDSGLPNDRFFAVRPEGSVSTLKIQRTERGDSAVYLCASSLFGGSNNEQYFGPGTRLTVT.

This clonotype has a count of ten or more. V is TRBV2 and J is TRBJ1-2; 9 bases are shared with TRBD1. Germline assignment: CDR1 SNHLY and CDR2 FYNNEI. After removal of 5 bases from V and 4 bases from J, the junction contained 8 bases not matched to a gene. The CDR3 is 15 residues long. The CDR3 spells CASSFPGQGGYGYTF. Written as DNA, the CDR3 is TGTGCCAGCAGTTTTCCGGGACAGGGCGGCTATGGCTACACCTTC. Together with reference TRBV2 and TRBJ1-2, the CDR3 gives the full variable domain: EPEVTQTPSHQVTQMGQEVILRCVPISNHLYFYWYRQILGQKVEFLVSFYNNEISEKSEIFDDQFSVERPDGSNFTLKIRSTKLEDSAMYFCASSFPGQGGYGYTFGSGTRLTVV.

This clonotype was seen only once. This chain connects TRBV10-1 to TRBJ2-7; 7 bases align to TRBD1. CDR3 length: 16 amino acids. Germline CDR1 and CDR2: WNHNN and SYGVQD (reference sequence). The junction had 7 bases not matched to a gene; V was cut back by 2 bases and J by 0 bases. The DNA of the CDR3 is TGCGCCAGCAGTGAGGGGAACACAGGGGACTCCTACGAGCAGTACTTC. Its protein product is CASSEGNTGDSYEQYF.

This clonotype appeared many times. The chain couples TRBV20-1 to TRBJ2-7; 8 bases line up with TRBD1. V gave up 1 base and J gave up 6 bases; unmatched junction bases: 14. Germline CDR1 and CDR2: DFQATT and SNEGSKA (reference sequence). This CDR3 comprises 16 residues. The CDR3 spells CSARVQVSDRVAEQYF. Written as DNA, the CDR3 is TGCAGTGCTAGAGTTCAGGTCTCGGACAGGGTGGCCGAGCAGTACTTC.

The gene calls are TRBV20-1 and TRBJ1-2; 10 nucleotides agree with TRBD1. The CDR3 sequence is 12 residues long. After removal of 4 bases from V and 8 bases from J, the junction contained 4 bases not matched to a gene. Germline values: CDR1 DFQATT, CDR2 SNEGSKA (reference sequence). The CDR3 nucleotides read TGCAGTGCTACCGACAGGGGGCGGGGCTACACCTTC. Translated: CSATDRGRGYTF.

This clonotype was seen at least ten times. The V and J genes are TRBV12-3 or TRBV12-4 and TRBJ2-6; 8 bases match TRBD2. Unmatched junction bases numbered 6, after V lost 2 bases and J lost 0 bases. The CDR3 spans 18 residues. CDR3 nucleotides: TGTGCCAGCAGTTTAAATAGCGGGATAAGCTCTGGGGCCAACGTCCTGACTTTC. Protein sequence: CASSLNSGISSGANVLTF.

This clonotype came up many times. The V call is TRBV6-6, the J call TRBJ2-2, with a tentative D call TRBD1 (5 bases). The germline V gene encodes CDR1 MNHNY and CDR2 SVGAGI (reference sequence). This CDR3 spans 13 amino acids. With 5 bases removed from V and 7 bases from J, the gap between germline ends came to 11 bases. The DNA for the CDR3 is TGTGCCAGCAGTCCGCCGGACATCGGGGAGCTGTTTTTT. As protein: CASSPPDIGELFF.

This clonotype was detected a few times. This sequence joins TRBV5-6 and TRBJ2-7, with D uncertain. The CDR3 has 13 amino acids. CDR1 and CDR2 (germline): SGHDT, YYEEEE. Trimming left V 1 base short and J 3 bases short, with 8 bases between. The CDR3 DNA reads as TGTGCCAGCAGCTTGAAAAGAAGCTACGAGCAGTACTTC. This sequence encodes CASSLKRSYEQYF.

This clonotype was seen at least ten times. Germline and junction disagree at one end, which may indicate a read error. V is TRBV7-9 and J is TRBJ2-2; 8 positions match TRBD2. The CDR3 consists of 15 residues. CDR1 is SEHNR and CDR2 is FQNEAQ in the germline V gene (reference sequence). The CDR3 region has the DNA TGTGCCAGCAGCGTAGCGGGGTTTAACACCGGGGAGCTGTTTTTT. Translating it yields CASSVAGFNTGELFF.

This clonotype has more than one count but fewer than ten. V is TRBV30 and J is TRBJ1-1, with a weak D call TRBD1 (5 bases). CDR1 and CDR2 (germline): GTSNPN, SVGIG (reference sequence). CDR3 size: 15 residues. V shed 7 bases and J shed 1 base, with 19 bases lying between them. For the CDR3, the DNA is TGTGCCTCTTTCACCTGGGGCAGTGAGAACACTGAAGCTTTCTTT. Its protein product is CASFTWGSENTEAFF.

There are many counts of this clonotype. CDR3 DNA sequence: TGCAGTGCTAGGGCGGATAGGGGTGACACTGAAGCTTTCTTT. This gives the protein CSARADRGDTEAFF. The chain is built from TRBV20-1 and TRBJ1-1, with D possibly matching TRBD1 (5 bases). V was trimmed by 3 bases and J by 3 bases, leaving 14 bases between them. This CDR3 comprises 14 residues. The germline gives CDR1 DFQATT, CDR2 SNEGSKA (reference sequence).

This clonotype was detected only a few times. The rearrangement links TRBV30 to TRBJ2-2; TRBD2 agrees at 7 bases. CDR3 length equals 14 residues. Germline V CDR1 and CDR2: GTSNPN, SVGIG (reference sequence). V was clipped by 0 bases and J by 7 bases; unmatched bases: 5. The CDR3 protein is CAWSVTREGGELFF. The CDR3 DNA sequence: TGTGCCTGGAGTGTCACCAGGGAGGGCGGGGAGCTGTTTTTT.